This TCR beta chain was sequenced during a study of control samples from healthy donors and cancer patients. Profiled with immunoSEQ multiplex PCR; TCRdb holds only in-frame clones, not every one. The table lists roughly 130,000 clones, 70% to 90% of them singletons. J was trimmed by 3 bases and V by 5 bases; bases with no gene match: 8. This CDR3 region has 16 residues. Germline lookup yields CDR1 MDHEN and CDR2 SYDVKM. The receptor was derived from a middle-aged man in good health. The chain couples TRBV28 to TRBJ1-5; 9 nucleotides agree with TRBD1. The sequenced sample consisted of blood. The chain's CDR3 is CASSPPAQGANQPQHF. The CDR3 DNA sequence: TGTGCCAGCAGTCCCCCCGCACAGGGGGCCAATCAGCCCCAGCATTTT.